A single sample is the source of the 3 T cell receptor beta chains below, sequenced in a study of T cells in Graves' hyperthyroidism and ophthalmopathy. The CDR3 regions of TCR beta were amplified from RNA transcripts. The HTBI primer set served for first-round RT-PCR of the TCR CDR3. TCRdb re-analysed the multiplex PCR reads in MiXCR, keeping a single row per CDR3 protein. The sample shows around 450,000 distinct CDR3 sequences, around a sixth of them seen only once. Sequencing input: blood. The receptor set was obtained from a woman aged 18-35 years with Graves' hyperthyroidism.

This clonotype was recorded many times. The rearrangement links TRBV30 to TRBJ1-1; possible D gene TRBD1, 6 bases. This CDR3 has 13 residues. In germline, CDR1 is GTSNPN, CDR2 SVGIG (reference sequence). The V end lost 4 bases, the J end lost 0 bases, and 9 bases lay between the germline ends. CDR3 coding DNA: TGTGCCTGGAACCCAGGGGTGAACACTGAAGCTTTCTTT. Protein product: CAWNPGVNTEAFF. Looking up the rest from reference TRBV30 and TRBJ1-1 gives the full variable domain: SQTIHQWPATLVQPVGSPLSLECTVEGTSNPNLYWYRQAAGRGLQLLFYSVGIGQISSEVPQNLSASRPQDRQFILSSKKLLLSDSGFYLCAWNPGVNTEAFFGQGTRLTVV.

This clonotype was seen more than once but under ten times. The rearrangement links TRBV20-1 to TRBJ2-1, with 8 nucleotides matching TRBD2. V gave up 3 bases and J gave up 4 bases; unmatched junction bases: 11. Looked up from germline, CDR1 is DFQATT and CDR2 is SNEGSKA (reference sequence). The CDR3 has 16 amino acids. CDR3 in amino acids: CSASSYGGAVYNEQFF. CDR3 in DNA: TGCAGTGCTAGCTCCTACGGGGGGGCGGTATACAATGAGCAGTTCTTC.

V is TRBV15 and J is TRBJ1-5; D not certain. From germline, CDR1 is LNHNV and CDR2 YYDKDF (reference sequence). The CDR3 is 14 residues long. Trimming removed 6 bases from V and 0 bases from J, with 9 bases in between. The CDR3 protein is CATRPRNSNQPQHF. The CDR3, as DNA: TGTGCCACCAGACCTCGGAATAGCAATCAGCCCCAGCATTTT.